The 8 T cell receptor beta chains reported below all come from one sample, sequenced in a study of early T cells in non-severe SARS-CoV-2 infection. TCRdb passed the 5' RACE reads through MiXCR, listing each CDR3 protein once. This sample has around 31,000 distinct CDR3 sequences, with less than 10% found just once. The sequenced material came from whole blood. These TCRs come from an adult who was a healthcare worker with PCR-confirmed SARS-CoV-2 infection or an uninfected control (not recorded which).

There are many counts of this clonotype. This chain connects TRBV7-9 to TRBJ2-1, with D maybe TRBD1 (5 bases). There are 18 residues in the CDR3. V gave up 3 bases and J gave up 2 bases, with 20 bases separating them. Germline CDR1 SEHNR, CDR2 FQNEAQ (reference sequence). CDR3 amino acids: CASSLFRGRQPPYNEQFF. Here the CDR3 DNA reads TGTGCCAGCAGCTTGTTTCGTGGCCGACAGCCCCCCTACAATGAGCAGTTCTTC.

This clonotype was found a few times. The chain is built from TRBV5-1 and TRBJ2-7; 7 bases agree with TRBD1. Germline CDR1 is SGHRS and CDR2 is YFSETQ. V lost 2 bases, J lost 3 bases, and 5 bases stayed unmatched. This CDR3 is built from 14 residues. The CDR3 loop reads CASSLGQVIYEQYF. The CDR3 region has the DNA TGCGCCAGCAGCTTAGGACAGGTCATCTACGAGCAGTACTTC.

The chain combines TRBV7-2 with TRBJ1-1; D gene unclear. Germline V gene sequence: CDR1 SGHTA, CDR2 FQGNSA. Between the trimmed V and J ends, which lost 2 bases and 2 bases, there was a span of 6 bases. This CDR3 has 13 amino acids. DNA for the CDR3: TGTGCCAGCAGCTTACCCTCTAACACTGAAGCTTTCTTT. This gives the protein CASSLPSNTEAFF.

This clonotype showed up many times. The genes are TRBV7-6 and TRBJ2-1, with D perhaps given as TRBD1 or TRBD2 (6 bases each). V lost 2 bases and J 8 bases, leaving 10 bases between the germline ends. Germline V gene lookup returns CDR1 SGHVS and CDR2 FNYEAQ. This CDR3 spans 13 amino acids. CDR3 nucleotides: TGTGCCAGCAGCTTAATGGGGGGCGATGAGCAGTTCTTC. Its protein product is CASSLMGGDEQFF.

This clonotype was counted a few times. This chain joins TRBV6-6 and TRBJ1-4; TRBD1 aligns across 11 bases. After removal of 2 bases from V and 7 bases from J, the junction contained 6 bases not matched to a gene. The CDR3 consists of 16 residues. Germline-derived CDR1 and CDR2 are MNHNY and SVGAGI (reference sequence). CDR3 sequence: CASSYRQGTGGEKLFF. Written as DNA, the CDR3 is TGTGCCAGCAGTTACCGACAAGGGACAGGGGGTGAAAAACTGTTTTTT.

This clonotype turned up a few times. The chain is built from TRBV27 and TRBJ2-3; TRBD2 matches 7 bases. This CDR3 region has 13 residues. Germline V gene sequence: CDR1 MNHEY, CDR2 SMNVEV (reference sequence). After removal of 4 bases from V and 4 bases from J, the junction contained 2 bases not matched to a gene. This chain's CDR3 is CASSWSGADTQYF. Here the CDR3 DNA reads TGTGCCAGCAGTTGGAGCGGGGCAGATACGCAGTATTTT.

This clonotype occurred many times. The chain has TRBV3-1 and TRBJ1-1, with D maybe TRBD1 (6 bases). The CDR3 runs 14 residues. The V end was cut by 0 bases, the J end by 4 bases, with 9 bases between. Germline CDR1 is LGHDT and CDR2 is YNNKEL (reference sequence). The CDR3 spells CASSQDIGGTEAFF. The DNA of the CDR3 is TGTGCCAGCAGCCAAGACATAGGGGGCACTGAAGCTTTCTTT.

The chain links TRBV4-3 to TRBJ2-3; perhaps TRBD2 as D (7 bases). This CDR3 region has 15 residues. CDR1 is LGHNA, CDR2 YSLEER, per germline. V lost 4 bases and J lost 3, with 14 bases in between. The CDR3 region has the DNA TGCGCCAGCAGCCTTCTAGGGGGGGAGACAGATACGCAGTATTTT. Translating gives CASSLLGGETDTQYF.